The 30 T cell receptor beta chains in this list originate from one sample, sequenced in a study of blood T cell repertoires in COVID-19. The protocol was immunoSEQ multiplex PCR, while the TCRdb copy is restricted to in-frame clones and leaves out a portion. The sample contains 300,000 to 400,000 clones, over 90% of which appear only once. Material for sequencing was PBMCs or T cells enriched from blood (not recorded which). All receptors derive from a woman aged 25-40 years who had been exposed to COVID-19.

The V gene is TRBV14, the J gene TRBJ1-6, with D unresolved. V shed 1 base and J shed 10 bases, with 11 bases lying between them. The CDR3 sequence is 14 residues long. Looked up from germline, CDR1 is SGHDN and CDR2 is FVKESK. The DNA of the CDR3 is TGTGCCAGCAGCCAAGTCGAGGGAAGGTCACCCCTCCACTTT. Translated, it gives CASSQVEGRSPLHF.

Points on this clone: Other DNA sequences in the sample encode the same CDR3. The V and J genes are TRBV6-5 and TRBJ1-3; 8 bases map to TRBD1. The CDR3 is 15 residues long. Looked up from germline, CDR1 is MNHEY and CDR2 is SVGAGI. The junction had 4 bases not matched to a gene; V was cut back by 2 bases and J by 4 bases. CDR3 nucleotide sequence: TGTGCCAGCAGTTACCGACAGGGGTTCGGAAACACCATATATTTT. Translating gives CASSYRQGFGNTIYF.

CDR3 in amino acids: CASSQESGTSNEQYF. The CDR3 coding sequence is TGCGCCAGCAGCCAAGAGTCCGGGACTAGTAACGAGCAGTACTTC. The gene calls are TRBV4-1 and TRBJ2-7; 8 nucleotides agree with TRBD2. Per germline, CDR1 MGHRA and CDR2 YSYEKL. J was trimmed by 5 bases and V by 0 bases; bases with no gene match: 6. The CDR3 totals 15 residues.

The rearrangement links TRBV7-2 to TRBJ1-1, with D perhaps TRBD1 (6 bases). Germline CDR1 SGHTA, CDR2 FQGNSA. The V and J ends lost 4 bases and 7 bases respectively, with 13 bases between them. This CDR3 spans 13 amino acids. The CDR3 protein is CASSWDTIYEAFF. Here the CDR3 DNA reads TGTGCCAGCAGCTGGGACACGATTTATGAAGCTTTCTTT.

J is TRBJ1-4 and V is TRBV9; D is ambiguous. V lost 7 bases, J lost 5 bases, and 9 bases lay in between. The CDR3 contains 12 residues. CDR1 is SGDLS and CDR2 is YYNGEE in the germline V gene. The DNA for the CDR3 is TGTGCCAGCGGGCAGCCCAATGAAAAACTGTTTTTT. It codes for CASGQPNEKLFF.

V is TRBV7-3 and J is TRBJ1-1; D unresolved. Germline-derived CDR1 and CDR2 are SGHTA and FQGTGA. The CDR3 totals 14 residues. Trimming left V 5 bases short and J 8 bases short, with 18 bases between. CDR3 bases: TGTGCCAGCAGCCCCAGTAGCGGGTCTGGCGAAGCTTTCTTT. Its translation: CASSPSSGSGEAFF. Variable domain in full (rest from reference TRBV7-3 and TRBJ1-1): GAGVSQTPSNKVTEKGKYVELRCDPISGHTALYWYRQSLGQGPEFLIYFQGTGAADDSGLPNDRFFAVRPEGSVSTLKIQRTERGDSAVYLCASSPSSGSGEAFFGQGTRLTVV.

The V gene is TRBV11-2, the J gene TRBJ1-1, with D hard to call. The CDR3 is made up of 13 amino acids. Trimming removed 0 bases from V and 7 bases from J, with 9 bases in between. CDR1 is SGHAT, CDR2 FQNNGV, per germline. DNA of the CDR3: TGTGCCAGCAGCTTAGATCGAGAAGATGAAGCTTTCTTT. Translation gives CASSLDREDEAFF.

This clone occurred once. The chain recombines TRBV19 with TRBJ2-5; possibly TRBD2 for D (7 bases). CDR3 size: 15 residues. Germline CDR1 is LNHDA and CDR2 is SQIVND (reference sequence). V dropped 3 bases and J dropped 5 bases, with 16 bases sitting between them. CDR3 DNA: TGTGCCAGTAGTATCGGGGGGCCCCCGTATGAGACCCAGTACTTC. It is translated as CASSIGGPPYETQYF.

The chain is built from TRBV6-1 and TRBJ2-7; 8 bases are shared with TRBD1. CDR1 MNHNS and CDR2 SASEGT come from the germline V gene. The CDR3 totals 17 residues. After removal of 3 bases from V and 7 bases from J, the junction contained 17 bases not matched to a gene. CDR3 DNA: TGTGCCAGCAGTGACCCGGCGACAGGGGTCCTCGCTAGTGAGCAGTACTTC. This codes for CASSDPATGVLASEQYF.

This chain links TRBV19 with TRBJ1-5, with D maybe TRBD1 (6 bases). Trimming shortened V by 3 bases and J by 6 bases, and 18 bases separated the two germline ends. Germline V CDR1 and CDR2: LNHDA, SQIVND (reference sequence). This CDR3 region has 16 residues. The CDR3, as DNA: TGTGCCAGTAGTATCTCCCTCTGGGGGGGCGGTCAGCCCCAGCATTTT. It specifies CASSISLWGGGQPQHF.

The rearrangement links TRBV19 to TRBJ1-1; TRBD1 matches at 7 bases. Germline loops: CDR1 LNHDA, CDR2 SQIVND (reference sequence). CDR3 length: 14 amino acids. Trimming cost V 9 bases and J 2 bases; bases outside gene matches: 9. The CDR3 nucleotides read TGTGCCAGCCGAGGGGACAGAATAAACACTGAAGCTTTCTTT. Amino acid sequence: CASRGDRINTEAFF. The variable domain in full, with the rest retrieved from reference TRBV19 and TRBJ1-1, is DGGITQSPKYLFRKEGQNVTLSCEQNLNHDAMYWYRQDPGQGLRLIYYSQIVNDFQKGDIAEGYSVSREKKESFPLTVTSAQKNPTAFYLCASRGDRINTEAFFGQGTRLTVV.

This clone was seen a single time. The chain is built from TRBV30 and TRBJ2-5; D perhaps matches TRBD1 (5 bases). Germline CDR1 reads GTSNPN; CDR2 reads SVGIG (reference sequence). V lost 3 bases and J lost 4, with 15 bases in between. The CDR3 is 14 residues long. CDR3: CAWRTGSQGETQYF. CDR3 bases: TGTGCCTGGAGGACCGGGTCCCAGGGAGAGACCCAGTACTTC.

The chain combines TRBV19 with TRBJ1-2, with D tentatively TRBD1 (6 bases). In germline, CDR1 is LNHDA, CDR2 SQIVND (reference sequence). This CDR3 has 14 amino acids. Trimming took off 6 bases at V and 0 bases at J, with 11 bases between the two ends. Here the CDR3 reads CASRPTGSNYGYTF. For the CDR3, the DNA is TGTGCCAGTAGGCCGACAGGTTCTAACTATGGCTACACCTTC.

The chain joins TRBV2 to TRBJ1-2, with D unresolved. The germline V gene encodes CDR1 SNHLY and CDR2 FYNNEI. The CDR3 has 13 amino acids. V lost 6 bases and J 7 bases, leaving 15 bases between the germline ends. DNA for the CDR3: TGTGCCAGCAGCCCTGGGGAGAGAGGTGGCTACACCTTC. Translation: CASSPGERGGYTF.

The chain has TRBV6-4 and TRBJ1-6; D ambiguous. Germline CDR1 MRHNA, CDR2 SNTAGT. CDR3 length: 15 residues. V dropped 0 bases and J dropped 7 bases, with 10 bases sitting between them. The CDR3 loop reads CASSDSPGLNSPLHF. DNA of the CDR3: TGTGCCAGCAGTGACTCGCCAGGACTAAATTCACCCCTCCACTTT.

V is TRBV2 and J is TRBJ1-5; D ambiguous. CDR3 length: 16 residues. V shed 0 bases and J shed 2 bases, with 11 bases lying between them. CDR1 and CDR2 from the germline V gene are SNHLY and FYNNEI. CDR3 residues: CASSEAWGVRNQPQHF. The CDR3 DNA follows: TGTGCCAGCAGTGAAGCGTGGGGAGTTCGCAATCAGCCCCAGCATTTT.

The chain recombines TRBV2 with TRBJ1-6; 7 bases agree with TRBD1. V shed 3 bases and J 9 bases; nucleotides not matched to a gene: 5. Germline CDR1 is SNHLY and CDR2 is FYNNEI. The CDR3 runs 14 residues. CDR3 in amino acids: CASSDTGEGSPLHF. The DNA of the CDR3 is TGTGCCAGCAGTGACACAGGGGAAGGTTCACCCCTCCACTTT.

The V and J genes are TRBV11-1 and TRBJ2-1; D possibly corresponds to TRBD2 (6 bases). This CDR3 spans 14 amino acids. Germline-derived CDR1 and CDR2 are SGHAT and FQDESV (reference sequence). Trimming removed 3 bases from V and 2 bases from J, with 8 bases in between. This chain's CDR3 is CASSFRGTYNEQFF. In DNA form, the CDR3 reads TGTGCCAGCAGCTTTCGGGGGACCTACAATGAGCAGTTCTTC.

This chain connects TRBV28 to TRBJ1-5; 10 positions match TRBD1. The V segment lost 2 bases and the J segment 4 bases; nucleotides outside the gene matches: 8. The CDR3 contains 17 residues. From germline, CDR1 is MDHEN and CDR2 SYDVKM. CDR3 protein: CASSLGTGALRNQPQHF. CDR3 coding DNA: TGTGCCAGCAGTTTAGGGACAGGGGCTCTAAGGAATCAGCCCCAGCATTTT. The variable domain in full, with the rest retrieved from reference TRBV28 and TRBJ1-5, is DVKVTQSSRYLVKRTGEKVFLECVQDMDHENMFWYRQDPGLGLRLIYFSYDVKMKEKGDIPEGYSVSREKKERFSLILESASTNQTSMYLCASSLGTGALRNQPQHFGDGTRLSIL.

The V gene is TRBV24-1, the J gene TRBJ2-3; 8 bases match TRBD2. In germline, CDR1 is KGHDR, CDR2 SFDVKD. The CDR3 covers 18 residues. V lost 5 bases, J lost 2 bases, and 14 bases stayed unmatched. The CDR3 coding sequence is TGTGCCACCAGTGCCCCGCCCCGGGAGCGGGGGTACACAGATACGCAGTATTTT. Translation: CATSAPPRERGYTDTQYF.

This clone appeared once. The CDR3, as DNA: TGTGCCTTACAGGACAGGAACACCGGGGAGCTGTTTTTT. This sequence encodes CALQDRNTGELFF. The chain couples TRBV3-1 (or the pseudogene TRBV3-2) to TRBJ2-2, with a weak D call TRBD1 (6 bases). The CDR3 is 13 amino acids. Per germline, CDR1 LGHDT and CDR2 YNNKEL (reference sequence). Trimming took 11 bases from V and 1 from J, leaving 11 bases between them.

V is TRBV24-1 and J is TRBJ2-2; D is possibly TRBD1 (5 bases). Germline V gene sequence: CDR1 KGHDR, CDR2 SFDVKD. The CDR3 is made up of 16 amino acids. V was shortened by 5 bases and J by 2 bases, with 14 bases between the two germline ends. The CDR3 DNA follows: TGTGCCACCAGTGTCGCGACAGCTGAAAACACCGGGGAGCTGTTTTTT. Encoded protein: CATSVATAENTGELFF.

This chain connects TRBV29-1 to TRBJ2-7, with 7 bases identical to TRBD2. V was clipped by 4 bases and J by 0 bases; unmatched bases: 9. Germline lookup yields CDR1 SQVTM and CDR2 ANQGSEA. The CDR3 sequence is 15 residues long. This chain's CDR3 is CSVALAGVSSYEQYF. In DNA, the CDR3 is TGCAGCGTTGCTTTGGCGGGGGTTAGCTCCTACGAGCAGTACTTC.

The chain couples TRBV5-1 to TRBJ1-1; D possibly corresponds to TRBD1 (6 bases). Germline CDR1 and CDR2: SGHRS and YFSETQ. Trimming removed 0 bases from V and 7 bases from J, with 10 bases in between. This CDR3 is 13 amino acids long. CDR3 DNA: TGCGCCAGCAGCTTGGCCGCGACAGGTGAAGCTTTCTTT. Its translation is CASSLAATGEAFF.

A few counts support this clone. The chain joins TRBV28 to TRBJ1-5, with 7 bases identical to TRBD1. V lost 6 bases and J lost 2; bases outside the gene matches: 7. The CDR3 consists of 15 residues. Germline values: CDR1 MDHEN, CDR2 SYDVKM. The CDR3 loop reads CASRRQGSGNQPQHF. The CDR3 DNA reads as TGTGCCAGCAGGCGACAGGGTTCGGGCAATCAGCCCCAGCATTTT.

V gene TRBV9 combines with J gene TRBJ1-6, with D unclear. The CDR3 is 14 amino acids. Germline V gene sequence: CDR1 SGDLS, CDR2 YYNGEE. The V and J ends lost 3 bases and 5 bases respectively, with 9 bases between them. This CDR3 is CASSGGSDNSPLHF. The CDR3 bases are TGTGCCAGCAGCGGCGGCAGCGATAATTCACCCCTCCACTTT. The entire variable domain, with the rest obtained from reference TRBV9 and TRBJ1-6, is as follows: DSGVTQTPKHLITATGQRVTLRCSPRSGDLSVYWYQQSLDQGLQFLIQYYNGEERAKGNILERFSAQQFPDLHSELNLSSLELGDSALYFCASSGGSDNSPLHFGNGTRLTVT.

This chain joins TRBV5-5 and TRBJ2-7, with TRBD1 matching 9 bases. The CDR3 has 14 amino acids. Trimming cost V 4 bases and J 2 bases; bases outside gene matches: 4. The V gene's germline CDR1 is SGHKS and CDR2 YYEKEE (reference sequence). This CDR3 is CASSPRQGAYEQYF. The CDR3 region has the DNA TGTGCCAGCAGCCCCCGACAGGGGGCCTACGAGCAGTACTTC.

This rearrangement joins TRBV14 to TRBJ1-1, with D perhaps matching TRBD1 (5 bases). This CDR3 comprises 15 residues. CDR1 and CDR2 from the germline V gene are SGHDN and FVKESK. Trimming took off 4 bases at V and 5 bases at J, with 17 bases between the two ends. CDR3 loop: CASSRPDAGSTEAFF. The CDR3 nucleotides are TGTGCCAGCAGCCGCCCCGACGCAGGGTCAACTGAAGCTTTCTTT.

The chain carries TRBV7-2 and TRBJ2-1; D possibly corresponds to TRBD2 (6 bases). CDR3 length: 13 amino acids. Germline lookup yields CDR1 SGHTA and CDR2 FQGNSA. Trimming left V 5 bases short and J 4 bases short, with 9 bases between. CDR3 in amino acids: CASSPDYYNEQFF. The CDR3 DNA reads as TGTGCCAGCAGCCCGGACTATTACAATGAGCAGTTCTTC.

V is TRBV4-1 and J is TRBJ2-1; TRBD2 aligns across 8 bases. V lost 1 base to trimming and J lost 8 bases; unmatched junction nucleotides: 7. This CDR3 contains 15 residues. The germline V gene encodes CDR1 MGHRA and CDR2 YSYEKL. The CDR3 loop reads CASSQVDSGVDEQFF. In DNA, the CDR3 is TGCGCCAGCAGCCAAGTTGATAGCGGGGTCGATGAGCAGTTCTTC.